Detailed here is one T cell receptor beta chain. This entry belongs to a study of blood T cell repertoires in COVID-19. Study context: COVID-19 samples collected from the United States, Italy and Spain covered acute and convalescent phases.

In the study's own analysis: Estimates of nucleated cell counts were drawn from the amplification of reference gene primers. Assay used: immunoSEQ multiplex PCR; TCRdb lists only in-frame clones, some missing. D and trimming were read from the DNA, whereas the V and J calls and clone size are those reported in that table. The repertoire holds around 160,000 clones, 80% seen once, with 10% to 15% in the top ten. The CDR3 spans 11 residues. Trimming cost V 6 bases and J 8 bases; bases outside gene matches: 2. The V gene's germline CDR1 is SQVTM and CDR2 ANQGSEA. This receptor was obtained from a man aged 60-69 years with active or convalescent COVID-19. The gene calls are TRBV29-1 and TRBJ1-4, with 8 bases matching TRBD1. The sequencing sample was made of peripheral blood. CDR3 loop: CSVGQGEKLFF. CDR3 nucleotides: TGCAGCGTCGGACAGGGAGAAAAACTGTTTTTT.